Shown below are 18 T cell receptor beta chains from a single sample sequenced in a study of vaccination and CD4 T cells after COVID-19. Their recognized antigens are unknown. The Oncomine TCR Beta short-read assay was applied to DNA of cultured CD4+ T cells. From the PCR reads, TCRdb called clonotypes with MiXCR, one entry per CDR3 protein. The sample comprises more than 10,000 distinct CDR3 sequences, 45% of which are singletons, and 7.8% rests with the top ten. Treatment noted: roughly 11-day PBMC culture with coronavirus spike peptide pools or control peptides (ViraFEST assay). Sequenced here: CD4+ T cells from blood, cultured in vitro, sampled after SARS-CoV-2 vaccination. The receptor set was obtained from a human donor who had recovered from COVID-19.

The chain combines TRBV6-2 or TRBV6-3 with TRBJ2-7; D call uncertain. The CDR3 is made up of 13 amino acids. Trimming took 5 bases from V and 2 from J, leaving 10 bases between them. Germline V gene sequence: CDR1 MNHEY, CDR2 SVGEGT. The DNA for the CDR3 is TGTGCCAGCAGTCCTCCTATAACCTACGAGCAGTACTTC. This translates into CASSPPITYEQYF.

This clonotype has a handful of counts. The chain uses TRBV6-1 and TRBJ1-4; D is uncertain. Germline V CDR1 and CDR2: MNHNS, SASEGT. V lost 3 bases and J 8 bases, leaving 4 bases between the germline ends. The CDR3 covers 11 residues. This chain's CDR3 is CASSEREKLFF. CDR3 in DNA: TGTGCCAGCAGTGAGCGAGAAAAACTGTTTTTT.

As to this clonotype: One end of the junction fails to match germline, which may point to a read error. CDR3 DNA sequence: TGCAGTACGGCTGGGACACACTCACCCTCCGTAATCTTT. Amino acid sequence: CSTAGTHSPSVIF. This rearrangement joins TRBV20-1 to TRBJ1-6, with D perhaps TRBD1 (6 bases). This CDR3 has 13 amino acids. The germline V gene has CDR1 DFQATT and CDR2 SNEGSKA (reference sequence).

This clonotype is classed as medium-sized. The chain recombines TRBV30 with TRBJ2-7; 10 nucleotides line up with TRBD2. Per the germline V gene, CDR1 is GTSNPN and CDR2 is SVGIG (reference sequence). J lost 2 bases, V lost 3 bases, and 7 bases had no gene match. The CDR3 totals 15 residues. This CDR3 reads CAWRRGSGRAYEQYF. In DNA, the CDR3 is TGTGCCTGGAGAAGGGGAAGCGGGAGGGCCTACGAGCAGTACTTC.

This clonotype was seen a handful of times. The J gene is TRBJ1-5, the V gene TRBV2, with a weak D call TRBD1 (5 bases). CDR3 size: 15 residues. Between the trimmed V and J ends, which lost 7 bases and 3 bases, there was a span of 16 bases. Germline V CDR1 and CDR2: SNHLY, FYNNEI. The CDR3 is CASKQDRGNNQPQHF. In nucleotides, the CDR3 is TGTGCCAGCAAACAGGATCGGGGCAACAATCAGCCCCAGCATTTT.

The chain joins TRBV15 to TRBJ2-3; possibly TRBD2 for D (6 bases). The CDR3 spans 15 residues. Germline V gene data show CDR1 as LNHNV and CDR2 as YYDKDF (reference sequence). V was pared by 3 bases and J by 0 bases, with 10 bases between. The CDR3: CATSSLADSTDTQYF. CDR3 in DNA: TGTGCCACCAGCAGCTTAGCGGATAGCACAGATACGCAGTATTTT. The complete variable domain, with remaining parts taken from reference TRBV15 and TRBJ2-3, reads DAMVIQNPRYQVTQFGKPVTLSCSQTLNHNVMYWYQQKSSQAPKLLFHYYDKDFNNEADTPDNFQSRRPNTSFCFLDIRSPGLGDTAMYLCATSSLADSTDTQYFGPGTRLTVL.

As to this clonotype: At one end the junction does not follow the germline gene, possibly because of a read error. The V gene is TRBV30, the J gene TRBJ1-3; D is perhaps TRBD1 (6 bases). Germline lookup yields CDR1 GTSNPN and CDR2 SVGIG (reference sequence). CDR3 length: 17 residues. In DNA form, the CDR3 reads TGTGCCTGGAGTGTACTTGGCAGGGGCTTCGCGGGAAACGCCATATATTTT. Protein: CAWSVLGRGFAGNAIYF. Combining the CDR3 with reference TRBV30 and TRBJ1-3 gives the whole variable domain SQTIHQWPATLVQPVGSPLSLECTVEGTSNPNLYWYRQAAGRGLQLLFYSVGIGQISSEVPQNLSASRPQDRQFILSSKKLLLSDSGFYLCAWSVLGRGFAGNAIYFGEGSWLTVV.

In nucleotides, the CDR3 is TGTGCCAGCAGCCCACGGGGGCGGGAAGAGACCCAGTACTTC. Protein sequence: CASSPRGREETQYF. The V gene is TRBV7-9, the J gene TRBJ2-5; TRBD1 or TRBD2 may be the D gene (6 bases each). CDR1 and CDR2 from the germline V gene are SEHNR and FQNEAQ (reference sequence). Trimming removed 5 bases from V and 3 bases from J, with 13 bases in between. The CDR3 has 14 amino acids.

The rearrangement links TRBV7-3 to TRBJ2-2, with D tentatively TRBD2 (5 bases). This CDR3 has 16 amino acids. The V and J ends lost 5 bases and 6 bases respectively, with 19 bases between them. Germline-derived CDR1 and CDR2 are SGHTA and FQGTGA. The CDR3 nucleotides read TGTGCCAGCAGCCAAGACTGGCCAGAGGGTCCCGGGGAGCTGTTTTTT. Translating gives CASSQDWPEGPGELFF.

The CDR3 is CASSQHMRDRAYEQYF. The CDR3 nucleotides are TGCGCCAGCAGTCAACACATGCGGGACCGAGCCTACGAGCAGTACTTC. V and J are TRBV23-1 and TRBJ2-7, with a possible D match to TRBD2 (6 bases). TRBV23-1 is flagged as an ORF with uncertain function. V lost 2 bases to trimming and J lost 2 bases, with 16 bases between them. The CDR3 spans 16 residues.

This clonotype was detected once. This chain connects TRBV7-9 to TRBJ2-7, with D possibly TRBD2 on 6 matching bases. The germline CDR1 and CDR2 sequences are SEHNR and FQNEAQ (reference sequence). The CDR3 is made up of 15 amino acids. Trimming left V 6 bases short and J 0 bases short, with 15 bases between. CDR3 nucleotide sequence: TGTGCCAGCAGGGAAGCGGGCGGCGGCTCCTACGAGCAGTACTTC. This encodes CASREAGGGSYEQYF.

The chain combines TRBV7-9 with TRBJ1-1, with TRBD1 matching over 10 bases. Germline-derived CDR1 and CDR2 are SEHNR and FQNEAQ (reference sequence). The CDR3 length is 15 residues. V dropped 4 bases and J dropped 6; count of bases not matched to a gene: 8. DNA of the CDR3: TGTGCCAGCAGCTCAACGGGACAGGGGCGCCCTGAAGCTTTCTTT. This codes for CASSSTGQGRPEAFF. Combining the CDR3 with reference TRBV7-9 and TRBJ1-1 gives the whole variable domain DTGVSQNPRHKITKRGQNVTFRCDPISEHNRLYWYRQTLGQGPEFLTYFQNEAQLEKSRLLSDRFSAERPKGSFSTLEIQRTEQGDSAMYLCASSSTGQGRPEAFFGQGTRLTVV.

With respect to this clonotype: This may come from a read error, since a much larger clone is one base off. The chain combines TRBV20-1 with TRBJ2-5; 14 bases map to TRBD2. V shed 1 base and J 1 base; nucleotides not matched to a gene: 26. This CDR3 has 24 amino acids. Germline V gene lookup returns CDR1 DFQATT and CDR2 SNEGSKA (reference sequence). CDR3: CSARAHRFWVEGTSGSFFQETQYF. The CDR3 DNA reads TGCAGTGCTAGAGCCCACCGTTTTTGGGTCGAAGGGACTAGCGGGAGTTTTTTCCAAGAGACCCAGTACTTC.

The rearrangement links TRBV20-1 to TRBJ2-7, with 11 bases that match TRBD2. Trimming cost V 6 bases and J 3 bases; bases outside gene matches: 10. CDR3 length equals 15 residues. Per the germline V gene, CDR1 is DFQATT and CDR2 is SNEGSKA (reference sequence). CDR3 sequence (DNA): TGCAGTGCCAATAGCGGGAGGGCCGTTTACTACGAGCAGTACTTC. Translated, it gives CSANSGRAVYYEQYF.

The chain joins TRBV5-4 to TRBJ2-2, with 13 bases matching TRBD2. The V gene end was trimmed by 0 bases and the J gene end by 5 bases; junction bases not matched to a gene: 4. This CDR3 is built from 17 residues. Germline V CDR1 and CDR2: SGHNT, YYREEE (reference sequence). The chain's CDR3 is CASSLAWTSGRTGELFF. The CDR3 coding sequence is TGTGCCAGCAGCTTGGCCTGGACTAGCGGGAGAACCGGGGAGCTGTTTTTT.

This clonotype came up a few times. The rearrangement links TRBV10-1 to TRBJ2-1; 7 bases are a match to TRBD2. The J call may be wrong; the DNA end is better matched by TRBJ2-7. Germline V lookup: CDR1 WNHNN, CDR2 SYGVQD (reference sequence). This CDR3 region has 16 residues. The DNA of the CDR3 is TGCGCCAGCAGTGCAATGGGGGGGAAAAAACCTAACGAGCAGTACTTC. Protein product: CASSAMGGKKPNEQYF.

This clonotype appeared a few times. The CDR3 DNA reads TGCAGTGCTAGAGAATTGGACAGGGGCACCGGGGAGCTGTTTTTT. It codes for CSARELDRGTGELFF. The chain joins TRBV20-1 to TRBJ2-2, with 9 bases lining up with TRBD1. In germline, CDR1 is DFQATT, CDR2 SNEGSKA (reference sequence). This CDR3 contains 15 residues. J gave up 4 bases and V 0 bases, and 3 bases lay outside the gene matches.

The chain carries TRBV5-1 and TRBJ2-3; 10 bases are a match to TRBD2. The CDR3 loop spans 16 amino acids. The V gene's germline CDR1 is SGHRS and CDR2 YFSETQ. J gave up 1 base and V 4 bases, and 6 bases lay outside the gene matches. The CDR3 DNA sequence: TGCGCCAGCAGCATAACCGGGACTAGCGGCACAGATACGCAGTATTTT. Its translation: CASSITGTSGTDTQYF. Looking up the rest from reference TRBV5-1 and TRBJ2-3 gives the full variable domain: KAGVTQTPRYLIKTRGQQVTLSCSPISGHRSVSWYQQTPGQGLQFLFEYFSETQRNKGNFPGRFSGRQFSNSRSEMNVSTLELGDSALYLCASSITGTSGTDTQYFGPGTRLTVL.